The 23 T cell receptor beta chains below come from one sample, sequenced in a study of cytomegalovirus exposure and HLA in healthy donors. PCR used 60 Vbeta primers and 13 Jbeta primers. This table comes from immunoSEQ multiplex PCR, and its TCRdb copy is limited to in-frame clones, with some not included. This sample has 150,000 to 200,000 clones, with approximately 11% found just once. The sample comprised PBMCs. The receptors were sampled from a man aged 45 to 65 in good health and CMV-seropositive.

The genes are TRBV4-1 and TRBJ1-2; the match to TRBD1 covers 7 bases. The CDR3 runs 14 residues. J lost 7 bases, V lost 2 bases, and 7 bases had no gene match. From germline, CDR1 is MGHRA and CDR2 YSYEKL. The CDR3 DNA reads as TGCGCCAGCAGCCAACCGGGGACAGAGACTGGCTACACCTTC. Residues: CASSQPGTETGYTF.

V is TRBV30 and J is TRBJ2-7; D not resolved. The V gene lost 2 bases and the J gene lost 2 bases, with 13 bases spanning the gap. The germline CDR1 and CDR2 sequences are GTSNPN and SVGIG (reference sequence). The CDR3 length is 14 residues. The CDR3 reads CAWSQPTFTYEQYF. The CDR3 region has the DNA TGTGCCTGGAGTCAGCCGACATTCACCTACGAGCAGTACTTC.

This clone was counted only a few times. The chain links TRBV10-2 to TRBJ2-3, with 12 bases lining up with TRBD2. After removal of 6 bases from V and 2 bases from J, the junction contained 6 bases not matched to a gene. Looked up from germline, CDR1 is WSHSY and CDR2 is SAAADI. The CDR3 contains 16 residues. The CDR3 is CASRGGLAGNTDTQYF. CDR3 coding DNA: TGCGCCAGCAGGGGGGGACTAGCGGGTAACACAGATACGCAGTATTTT.

The J gene is TRBJ2-2, the V gene TRBV2, with 8 bases identical to TRBD2. The germline gives CDR1 SNHLY, CDR2 FYNNEI. The junction had 14 bases not matched to a gene; V was cut back by 4 bases and J by 7 bases. The CDR3 loop spans 17 amino acids. The CDR3 region has the DNA TGTGCCAGCAGTGTTGCTGGCGGGGGGCTACTTGGCGGGGAGCTGTTTTTT. Encoded protein: CASSVAGGGLLGGELFF.

This clone was counted between two and nine times. V usage is TRBV5-1 and J usage is TRBJ2-5, with a possible D match to TRBD1 (6 bases). Trimming shortened V by 0 bases and J by 2 bases, and 8 bases separated the two germline ends. CDR3 size: 14 residues. The germline gives CDR1 SGHRS, CDR2 YFSETQ. CDR3 sequence reads: CASSLAGTQETQYF. The CDR3 nucleotides are TGCGCCAGCAGCTTGGCCGGGACACAAGAGACCCAGTACTTC.

This chain links TRBV5-4 with TRBJ1-1; possibly TRBD1 for D (6 bases). This CDR3 comprises 13 residues. Germline loops: CDR1 SGHNT, CDR2 YYREEE (reference sequence). V dropped 4 bases and J dropped 5 bases, with 12 bases sitting between them. The CDR3 bases are TGTGCCAGCAGCCCCCAGGGGATGACTGAAGCTTTCTTT. Amino acids: CASSPQGMTEAFF.

The CDR3 DNA reads as TGTGCCACCAGCAGATCCGGGGGGAGAAGCAATCAGCCCCAGCATTTT. This translates into CATSRSGGRSNQPQHF. V usage is TRBV15 and J usage is TRBJ1-5; a possible D gene is TRBD1 (5 bases). CDR1 and CDR2 (germline): LNHNV, YYDKDF (reference sequence). This CDR3 has 16 amino acids. V lost 2 bases and J 1 base, leaving 12 bases between the germline ends.

This clone has more than one count but fewer than ten. This chain connects TRBV2 to TRBJ1-5; D gene uncertain. V lost 8 bases to trimming and J lost 6 bases, with 14 bases between them. This CDR3 is built from 13 residues. Germline lookup yields CDR1 SNHLY and CDR2 FYNNEI. Written as DNA, the CDR3 is TGTGCCAGCCTTCGGGGAGATGGTCAGCCCCAGCATTTT. Its translation is CASLRGDGQPQHF.

This sequence joins TRBV29-1 and TRBJ2-1; 8 nucleotides align to TRBD2. The germline V gene has CDR1 SQVTM and CDR2 ANQGSEA. The CDR3 runs 15 residues. The trim removed 0 bases at V and 7 bases at J, leaving 8 bases unmatched. This CDR3 is CSVEEGSGGGNEQFF. CDR3 DNA sequence: TGCAGCGTTGAAGAAGGGAGCGGGGGCGGGAATGAGCAGTTCTTC.

V gene TRBV10-3 combines with J gene TRBJ1-6, with D tentatively TRBD1 (6 bases). Germline CDR1 is ENHRY and CDR2 is SYGVKD. The CDR3 has 15 residues. The V end was cut by 10 bases, the J end by 5 bases, with 18 bases between. In DNA form, the CDR3 reads TGTGCCAACCAAGCCGGAGGACAGAATAATTCACCCCTCCACTTT. Protein product: CANQAGGQNNSPLHF.

J is TRBJ1-2 and V is TRBV6-1, with D unclear. The V and J ends lost 7 bases and 2 bases respectively, with 14 bases between them. This CDR3 contains 14 residues. Germline CDR1 and CDR2: MNHNS and SASEGT. CDR3 loop: CASTRERQNYGYTF. The CDR3 coding sequence is TGTGCCAGCACCCGTGAGCGGCAGAACTATGGCTACACCTTC.

Details on this clone: Other nucleotide sequences in the sample specify the same CDR3. The chain couples TRBV2 to TRBJ1-2; D is possibly TRBD1 (6 bases). V was clipped by 4 bases and J by 1 base, with 7 bases between them. Germline V gene sequence: CDR1 SNHLY, CDR2 FYNNEI. The CDR3 is 13 residues long. The CDR3 loop is CASSADSNYGYTF. In DNA, the CDR3 is TGTGCCAGCAGTGCGGACAGTAACTATGGCTACACCTTC.

This clone was counted between two and nine times. This rearrangement joins TRBV7-2 to TRBJ2-5; the D is unclear. The CDR3 is 13 amino acids. Per germline, CDR1 SGHTA and CDR2 FQGNSA. V lost 5 bases to trimming and J lost 7 bases, with 14 bases between them. CDR3 sequence (DNA): TGTGCCAGCAGCCCCGGAGCCTCGGGGACCCAGTACTTC. It encodes CASSPGASGTQYF.

The chain employs TRBV9 and TRBJ2-1; TRBD2 might be the D (7 bases). This CDR3 region has 17 residues. The germline gives CDR1 SGDLS, CDR2 YYNGEE. Trimming took 3 bases from V and 4 from J, leaving 20 bases between them. This CDR3 reads CASSGATRGGEYNEQFF. Written as DNA, the CDR3 is TGTGCCAGCAGCGGCGCCACGAGGGGGGGGGAGTACAATGAGCAGTTCTTC.

The genes are TRBV10-3 and TRBJ1-2; D uncertain. There are 15 residues in the CDR3. The V end lost 2 bases, the J end lost 5 bases, and 15 bases lay between the germline ends. Looked up from germline, CDR1 is ENHRY and CDR2 is SYGVKD. The CDR3 spells CAISEPDLWLYGYTF. The CDR3 coding sequence is TGTGCCATCAGTGAGCCCGATCTTTGGCTTTATGGCTACACCTTC.

The V gene is TRBV30, the J gene TRBJ1-2, with D possibly being TRBD1 (6 bases). The ends were cut back, 4 bases at V and 4 bases at J, with 13 bases in the middle. The CDR3 totals 13 residues. The germline V gene encodes CDR1 GTSNPN and CDR2 SVGIG (reference sequence). The CDR3 coding sequence is TGTGCCTGGACCCCTGGACAGATCTATGGCTACACCTTC. This sequence encodes CAWTPGQIYGYTF.

The chain recombines TRBV9 with TRBJ1-2, with D possibly TRBD1 on 5 matching bases. V was pared by 3 bases and J by 6 bases, with 18 bases between. The germline CDR1 and CDR2 sequences are SGDLS and YYNGEE. The CDR3 sequence is 15 residues long. The DNA of the CDR3 is TGTGCCAGCAGCGGGGGAGGAGGGTTGACAGATGGCTACACCTTC. It encodes CASSGGGGLTDGYTF.

This clone was recorded a few times. This chain joins TRBV5-1 and TRBJ2-7; TRBD1 matches at 7 bases. The CDR3 spans 15 residues. The V gene's germline CDR1 is SGHRS and CDR2 YFSETQ. V was pared by 7 bases and J by 5 bases, with 15 bases of the junction left unmatched. DNA of the CDR3: TGCGCCAGCTGCCCCTGGTTAGGGGGCGTAAACGAGCAGTACTTC. Residues: CASCPWLGGVNEQYF.

This clone occurred a few times. V gene TRBV10-3 combines with J gene TRBJ1-5; a possible D gene is TRBD1 (5 bases). The V end was cut by 6 bases, the J end by 3 bases, with 9 bases between. The CDR3 length is 13 residues. Germline assignment: CDR1 ENHRY and CDR2 SYGVKD. CDR3 coding DNA: TGTGCCATCAGACCGACAGTCAATCAGCCCCAGCATTTT. Amino acid sequence: CAIRPTVNQPQHF.

The gene calls are TRBV5-4 and TRBJ2-7; D possibly corresponds to TRBD1 (5 bases). Between the trimmed V and J ends, which lost 0 bases and 6 bases, there was a span of 13 bases. This CDR3 comprises 14 residues. CDR1 is SGHNT and CDR2 is YYREEE in the germline V gene (reference sequence). The CDR3, as DNA: TGTGCCAGCAGCTTGGACAGGAATCCCCCCGAGCAGTACGTC. Protein product: CASSLDRNPPEQYV.

This clone was found a few times. This rearrangement joins TRBV6-5 to TRBJ1-1; perhaps TRBD1 as D (5 bases). Germline assignment: CDR1 MNHEY and CDR2 SVGAGI. V was clipped by 2 bases and J by 4 bases, with 8 bases between them. The CDR3 is 13 residues long. CDR3 coding DNA: TGTGCCAGCAGTTACGGGGGGAGCACTGAAGCTTTCTTT. Its translation: CASSYGGSTEAFF.

This clone has a handful of counts. A junction end diverges from the germline sequence, so it may reflect a read error. This sample includes further DNA sequences coding for the same CDR3. The V and J genes are TRBV28 and TRBJ2-5; a weak D match, TRBD1 (5 bases). Looked up from germline, CDR1 is MDHEN and CDR2 is SYDVKM. CDR3 length equals 15 residues. CDR3 nucleotides: TGCGCCAGCAGCGCAGCAGGGATTCCTCAAGAGACCCAGTACTTC. Translation gives CASSAAGIPQETQYF.

This clone was counted a few times. The chain recombines TRBV5-4 with TRBJ2-7; D is perhaps TRBD1 (5 bases). The V end lost 7 bases, the J end lost 0 bases, and 17 bases lay between the germline ends. CDR1 and CDR2 (germline): SGHNT, YYREEE (reference sequence). The CDR3 is 15 residues long. The CDR3 nucleotides are TGTGCCAGCTCCCTGGGGCTAGAACCCTCCTACGAGCAGTACTTC. Amino acid sequence: CASSLGLEPSYEQYF. The variable domain in full, with the rest retrieved from reference TRBV5-4 and TRBJ2-7, is ETGVTQSPTHLIKTRGQQVTLRCSSQSGHNTVSWYQQALGQGPQFIFQYYREEENGRGNFPPRFSGLQFPNYSSELNVNALELDDSALYLCASSLGLEPSYEQYFGPGTRLTVT.